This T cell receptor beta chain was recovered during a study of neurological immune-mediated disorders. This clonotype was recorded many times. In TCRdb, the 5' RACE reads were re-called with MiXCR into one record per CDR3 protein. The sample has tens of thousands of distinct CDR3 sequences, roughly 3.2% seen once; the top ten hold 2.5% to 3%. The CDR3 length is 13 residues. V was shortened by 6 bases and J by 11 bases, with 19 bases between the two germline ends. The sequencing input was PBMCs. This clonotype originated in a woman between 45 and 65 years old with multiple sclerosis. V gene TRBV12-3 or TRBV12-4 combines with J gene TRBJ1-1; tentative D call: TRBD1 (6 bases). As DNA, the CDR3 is TGTGCCAGCAGCCGAATACAGGGATTAGAGGCTTTCTTT. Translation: CASSRIQGLEAFF.